This T cell receptor (beta chain) was recorded in a study of blood T cell repertoires in COVID-19. Study background: Spain, Italy and the United States supplied samples that represented acute and convalescent COVID-19. PBMCs, B-cell-depleted T cells, or T cells provided the cDNA or gDNA that made up the material.

Authors' data handling: Quantification of nucleated cells was approximated via reference gene primer amplification. TCRdb keeps only in-frame clones here, not all; method: immunoSEQ multiplex PCR. V and J calls plus clone size are reproduced from that table; the DNA served to infer D and trimming. Altogether about 140,000 clones are present, around 81% being singletons, with the ten largest covering roughly 1.4%. CDR3 length: 19 amino acids. Germline assignment: CDR1 SGHVS and CDR2 FQNEAQ. The V gene end was trimmed by 4 bases and the J gene end by 8 bases; junction bases not matched to a gene: 19. This chain connects TRBV7-8 to TRBJ2-1; 11 nucleotides agree with TRBD2. Sequenced input: peripheral blood. The origin of this receptor is a human donor in a cohort sampled during active COVID-19. Here the CDR3 DNA reads TGTGCCAGCAGCTCCCGCACCTGGGACAGCACTAGCGGGAGTCATGAGCAGTTCTTC. Its translation is CASSSRTWDSTSGSHEQFF.